The 29 T cell receptor beta chains given below trace back to one sample, sequenced in a study of regulatory T cells in long-lasting Graves disease. Time point given: persistent/refractory GD, antithyroid drugs over 5 years with positive TRAb. The authors made the TCR library using RNA they extracted from PBMCs. Arm-PCR of CDR3 regions and iRepertoire HTBI primers were the basis on which TCR beta libraries were built. TCRdb reprocessed the multiplex PCR reads via MiXCR and lists one record per CDR3 protein. The data hold about half a million distinct CDR3 sequences, with 20% to 25% observed a single time. The specimen was peripheral blood mononuclear cells (PBMCs), collected when the disease was refractory, from a patient treated with antithyroid drugs. The receptors were sampled from a female donor with Graves disease.

This clonotype was picked up many times. The chain is built from TRBV28 and TRBJ2-5, with 9 bases lining up with TRBD2. Unmatched junction bases numbered 12, after V lost 6 bases and J lost 7 bases. Germline assignment: CDR1 MDHEN and CDR2 SYDVKM. The CDR3 sequence is 15 residues long. For the CDR3, the DNA is TGTGCCAGCAGCAATAGCGGGGGCCGCCGCACGACCCAGTACTTC. It encodes CASSNSGGRRTTQYF.

This clonotype was seen at least ten times. V and J are TRBV6-1 and TRBJ1-1; the D is unclear. The V gene's germline CDR1 is MNHNS and CDR2 SASEGT. This CDR3 has 15 residues. Trimming took off 7 bases at V and 1 base at J, with 16 bases between the two ends. The CDR3 DNA sequence: TGTGCCAGCATTAAAACCTCGGCCGGGAACACTGAAGCTTTCTTT. It translates to CASIKTSAGNTEAFF.

The rearrangement joins TRBV19 to TRBJ1-1, with D unresolved. V lost 7 bases and J 4 bases, leaving 13 bases between the germline ends. The V gene's germline CDR1 is LNHDA and CDR2 SQIVND (reference sequence). The CDR3 consists of 13 residues. The CDR3 reads CASNRQRGTEAFF. The DNA of the CDR3 is TGTGCCAGTAACCGCCAAAGAGGCACTGAAGCTTTCTTT.

This clonotype was seen ten or more times. The V and J genes are TRBV20-1 and TRBJ2-5, with D perhaps matching TRBD2 (6 bases). V was pared by 5 bases and J by 5 bases, with 21 bases between. CDR3 size: 15 residues. Germline V gene lookup returns CDR1 DFQATT and CDR2 SNEGSKA (reference sequence). CDR3 nucleotides: TGCAGTGCTGAGCCCCCTGGGACTTGGGGGGAGACCCAGTACTTC. It is translated as CSAEPPGTWGETQYF.

In its sample, this clonotype was seen many times. V is TRBV12-3 or TRBV12-4 and J is TRBJ1-5, with TRBD1 matching over 9 bases. The CDR3 covers 15 residues. V shed 7 bases, J shed 7 bases, and the junction held 11 bases outside the gene matches. The CDR3: CASTEGQGRGQPQHF. CDR3 nucleotide sequence: TGTGCCAGCACCGAGGGACAGGGTAGGGGACAGCCCCAGCATTTT.

This clonotype was detected many times. V usage is TRBV28 and J usage is TRBJ1-2; 7 nucleotides agree with TRBD1. After removal of 6 bases from V and 3 bases from J, the junction contained 4 bases not matched to a gene. The CDR3 covers 13 residues. Germline-derived CDR1 and CDR2 are MDHEN and SYDVKM. The CDR3 protein is CASSWDRYYGYTF. The CDR3 DNA sequence: TGTGCCAGCAGCTGGGACAGATACTATGGCTACACCTTC.

This clonotype has a count of ten or more. This rearrangement joins TRBV5-1 to TRBJ1-5; D unresolved. Germline lookup yields CDR1 SGHRS and CDR2 YFSETQ. The V end lost 1 base, the J end lost 3 bases, and 8 bases lay between the germline ends. This CDR3 has 14 amino acids. CDR3 DNA sequence: TGCGCCAGCAGCTTGTTCGGGGACAATCAGCCCCAGCATTTT. It codes for CASSLFGDNQPQHF.

Ten or more counts support this clonotype. This rearrangement joins TRBV29-1 to TRBJ1-1; no reliable D call. V was cut by 5 bases and J by 2 bases, with 12 bases left in between. In germline, CDR1 is SQVTM, CDR2 ANQGSEA. The CDR3 has 13 residues. CDR3 region: CSVTPWVNTEAFF. The CDR3 DNA reads TGCAGCGTTACACCATGGGTAAACACTGAAGCTTTCTTT.

This clonotype was seen at least ten times. J is TRBJ1-2 and V is TRBV7-2; possible D gene TRBD1, 5 bases. V was cut by 2 bases and J by 2 bases, with 9 bases left in between. CDR1 and CDR2 (germline): SGHTA, FQGNSA. The CDR3 is 14 amino acids. The CDR3 loop reads CASSLWGGNYGYTF. In DNA form, the CDR3 reads TGTGCCAGCAGCTTATGGGGGGGGAACTATGGCTACACCTTC.

This chain joins TRBV7-9 and TRBJ2-1; 11 positions match TRBD1. J lost 0 bases, V lost 5 bases, and 3 bases had no gene match. This CDR3 comprises 16 residues. The germline CDR1 and CDR2 sequences are SEHNR and FQNEAQ (reference sequence). CDR3 DNA: TGTGCCAGCAGCGGGACAGGGGGTAACTCCTACAATGAGCAGTTCTTC. This codes for CASSGTGGNSYNEQFF.

Concerning this clonotype: This could be a read error, since a much larger clone is one nucleotide away. The chain is built from TRBV28 and TRBJ1-2; tentative D call: TRBD1 (6 bases). Germline CDR1 reads MDHEN; CDR2 reads SYDVKM. The germline V and J ends were trimmed by 7 bases and 4 bases, with 13 bases remaining between them. The length of the CDR3 is 13 residues. CDR3 sequence (DNA): TGTGCCAGCACCAGGGGTCTTGTCTATGGCTACACCTTC. This encodes CASTRGLVYGYTF.

This clonotype was counted at least ten times. V and J are TRBV6-9 and TRBJ1-5; the D is unclear. The CDR3 spans 14 residues. V gave up 4 bases and J gave up 0 bases, with 7 bases separating them. Germline values: CDR1 MNHGY, CDR2 SVAAGI. As DNA, the CDR3 is TGTGCCAGCAGTTTCACGATTAGCAATCAGCCCCAGCATTTT. Amino acids: CASSFTISNQPQHF.

This clonotype was recorded many times. The V and J genes are TRBV6-2 or TRBV6-3 and TRBJ2-7, with D unclear. CDR3 length: 17 amino acids. V lost 0 bases and J 5 bases, leaving 20 bases between the germline ends. Germline values: CDR1 MNHEY, CDR2 SVGEGT. The CDR3 reads CASSYSFQSVPTDEQYF. CDR3 sequence (DNA): TGTGCCAGCAGTTACTCGTTTCAATCGGTACCTACGGACGAGCAGTACTTC.

This clonotype was counted many times. CDR3 nucleotide sequence: TGCAGCGTTGAAGTGCCCGGTGGGACCCAGTACTTC. Its translation is CSVEVPGGTQYF. V gene TRBV29-1 combines with J gene TRBJ2-5; D is uncertain. This CDR3 comprises 12 residues. CDR1 SQVTM and CDR2 ANQGSEA come from the germline V gene. V lost 1 base and J lost 7, with 10 bases in between.

This clonotype was counted a few times. The CDR3 DNA follows: TGTGCCAGCAGCTTGGGGACAGGGTTTAATGAAAAACTGTTTTTT. The encoded protein is CASSLGTGFNEKLFF. This sequence joins TRBV7-2 and TRBJ1-4; 9 bases line up with TRBD1. The CDR3 consists of 15 residues. With V trimmed by 3 bases and J by 4 bases, 3 bases remained unmatched. Germline CDR1 is SGHTA and CDR2 is FQGNSA. The whole variable domain, remainder taken from reference TRBV7-2 and TRBJ1-4, is GAGVSQSPSNKVTEKGKDVELRCDPISGHTALYWYRQSLGQGLEFLIYFQGNSAPDKSGLPSDRFSAERTGGSVSTLTIQRTQQEDSAVYLCASSLGTGFNEKLFFGSGTQLSVL.

This clonotype was detected ten times or more. This chain connects TRBV7-2 to TRBJ2-5, with 7 nucleotides matching TRBD1. The V and J ends lost 4 bases and 3 bases, in that order; junction bases with no gene match: 11. Germline-derived CDR1 and CDR2 are SGHTA and FQGNSA. The CDR3 length is 16 residues. The CDR3 sequence is CASSSTGTVSKETQYF. The CDR3 DNA reads TGTGCCAGCAGCTCAACCGGGACAGTATCCAAAGAGACCCAGTACTTC. The full variable domain, rest sourced from reference TRBV7-2 and TRBJ2-5, is GAGVSQSPSNKVTEKGKDVELRCDPISGHTALYWYRQSLGQGLEFLIYFQGNSAPDKSGLPSDRFSAERTGGSVSTLTIQRTQQEDSAVYLCASSSTGTVSKETQYFGPGTRLLVL.

This clonotype was found many times. V and J are TRBV19 and TRBJ1-2; no firm D call. Trimming stripped 0 bases from V and 2 bases from J, with 10 bases between. CDR3 length: 15 residues. Germline-derived CDR1 and CDR2 are LNHDA and SQIVND (reference sequence). In DNA form, the CDR3 reads TGTGCCAGTAGTATAGAGAGCCAGAGAAACTATGGCTACACCTTC. This translates into CASSIESQRNYGYTF.

At least ten counts were recorded for this clonotype. This chain joins TRBV2 and TRBJ2-1; D gene uncertain. This CDR3 is 12 amino acids long. Trimming shortened V by 6 bases and J by 7 bases, and 10 bases separated the two germline ends. Germline CDR1 is SNHLY and CDR2 is FYNNEI. The CDR3, as DNA: TGTGCCAGCAGAGAGGACGTAAATGAGCAGTTCTTC. This gives the protein CASREDVNEQFF.

This clonotype was observed many times. The chain has TRBV28 and TRBJ2-2; D call uncertain. This CDR3 has 16 residues. Germline V gene lookup returns CDR1 MDHEN and CDR2 SYDVKM. V was clipped by 4 bases and J by 7 bases, with 19 bases between them. The CDR3: CASSSSETILSGELFF. The CDR3 DNA reads TGTGCCAGCAGTTCCTCGGAGACCATCCTGAGCGGGGAGCTGTTTTTT.

The chain combines TRBV6-1 with TRBJ2-1, with D perhaps TRBD1 or TRBD2 (7 bases each). Between the trimmed V and J ends, which lost 7 bases and 4 bases, there was a span of 17 bases. Germline V lookup: CDR1 MNHNS, CDR2 SASEGT. The CDR3 spans 15 residues. The CDR3, as DNA: TGTGCCAGCACAGGGAGGGGGCCTCATTACAATGAGCAGTTCTTC. Translated, it gives CASTGRGPHYNEQFF.

The J gene is TRBJ1-1, the V gene TRBV4-3; no definite D call. The V end lost 1 base, the J end lost 4 bases, and 10 bases lay between the germline ends. This CDR3 has 14 amino acids. Germline V gene lookup returns CDR1 LGHNA and CDR2 YSLEER. In DNA, the CDR3 is TGCGCCAGCAGCCAAGCTTCGATTGGCACTGAAGCTTTCTTT. As protein: CASSQASIGTEAFF.

The J gene is TRBJ2-7, the V gene TRBV28, with D perhaps matching TRBD1 (5 bases). Deletions cut 4 bases from V and 3 bases from J, with 13 bases between. This CDR3 is 14 amino acids long. CDR1 and CDR2 (germline): MDHEN, SYDVKM. The CDR3 is CASSYYDSLYEQYF. CDR3 in DNA: TGTGCCAGCAGTTACTACGACAGTCTCTACGAGCAGTACTTC.

This clonotype was detected only a few times. The chain joins TRBV15 to TRBJ1-6; 9 bases are shared with TRBD1. Losses at the gene ends were 6 bases for V and 6 bases for J; bases not matched to a gene: 9. The CDR3 consists of 16 residues. Per the germline V gene, CDR1 is LNHNV and CDR2 is YYDKDF (reference sequence). The CDR3 nucleotides are TGTGCCACCAGTGACAAGGGGACAGGGTTTAATTCACCCCTCCACTTT. It codes for CATSDKGTGFNSPLHF.

This clonotype was seen ten or more times. The genes are TRBV2 and TRBJ2-7, with D possibly matching TRBD1 (6 bases). Trimming removed 5 bases from V and 2 bases from J, with 19 bases in between. Germline-derived CDR1 and CDR2 are SNHLY and FYNNEI. The CDR3 covers 16 residues. The DNA for the CDR3 is TGTGCCAGCAGTCTAGAAGGGGGAAATGGGGCCTACGAGCAGTACTTC. It is translated as CASSLEGGNGAYEQYF.

The chain employs TRBV9 and TRBJ1-1; maybe TRBD1 (5 bases). Germline CDR1 SGDLS, CDR2 YYNGEE. The CDR3 covers 14 residues. The CDR3 DNA sequence: TGTGTCAACAGCGTAGGGGCAGGGACCCCTGAAGCTTTCTTT. Translated, it gives CVNSVGAGTPEAFF. Using reference TRBV9 and TRBJ1-1 for the parts outside the CDR3, the full variable domain is DSGVTQTPKHLITATGQRVTLRCSPRSGDLSVYWYQQSLDQGLQFLIQYYNGEERAKGNILERFSAQQFPDLHSELNLSSLELGDSALYFCVNSVGAGTPEAFFGQGTRLTVV.

This clonotype was seen repeatedly, ten times or more. The J gene is TRBJ2-1, the V gene TRBV2, with D uncertain. Trimming removed 4 bases at V and 0 bases at J, with 13 bases between. CDR3 length: 16 amino acids. Germline loops: CDR1 SNHLY, CDR2 FYNNEI. CDR3 residues: CASSGAALGSYNEQFF. In DNA form, the CDR3 reads TGTGCCAGCAGTGGTGCCGCACTTGGCTCCTACAATGAGCAGTTCTTC.

This clonotype was picked up a small number of times. V usage is TRBV28 and J usage is TRBJ2-4; D is undetermined. The CDR3 is made up of 14 amino acids. Germline assignment: CDR1 MDHEN and CDR2 SYDVKM. The V and J ends lost 8 bases and 0 bases respectively, with 11 bases between them. DNA of the CDR3: TGTGCCAGCGGAAAGCTGTTAGCCAAAAACATTCAGTACTTC. Translated: CASGKLLAKNIQYF.

The chain uses TRBV3-1 and TRBJ2-1; 7 bases align to TRBD2. The germline V gene encodes CDR1 LGHDT and CDR2 YNNKEL (reference sequence). CDR3 length equals 15 residues. With 1 base clipped from V and 4 bases from J, the junction kept 4 bases outside the gene matches. The CDR3 reads CASSQGGGPYNEQFF. Written as DNA, the CDR3 is TGTGCCAGCAGCCAAGGGGGAGGGCCGTACAATGAGCAGTTCTTC.

The chain couples TRBV7-3 to TRBJ2-1, with 9 positions matching TRBD2. This CDR3 region has 17 residues. The V gene end was trimmed by 2 bases and the J gene end by 4 bases; junction bases not matched to a gene: 9. Germline CDR1 is SGHTA and CDR2 is FQGTGA. The CDR3 nucleotides are TGTGCCAGCAGCTTACTGTCTTTAGCGGGAGCTTACAATGAGCAGTTCTTC. Translated: CASSLLSLAGAYNEQFF.